The clone carrying this T cell receptor beta chain has a handful of counts. Its antigen is unknown. Method: immunoSEQ multiplex PCR; TCRdb's copy keeps in-frame clones and lacks some. The sample lists tens of thousands of clones; around four fifths were seen once. Germline values: CDR1 SEHNR, CDR2 FQNEAQ (reference sequence). CDR3 length equals 13 residues. V lost 3 bases and J 3 bases, leaving 8 bases between the germline ends. CD4+ T cells from unexposed donors were obtained before the COVID-19 pandemic (2011-2018). Isolation of CD4+ T cells took place after about 9 days in culture. This sample is part of a study of CD4 T cells in relation to SARS-CoV-2 and coronaviruses. Study-level points and caveats: Each donor contributed either pre-pandemic or post-infection samples, not both.

V gene TRBV7-9 combines with J gene TRBJ1-2, with D uncertain. The sample consisted of CD4+ T cells from PBMCs, cultured in vitro. The clonotype comes from a human donor in good health. The CDR3 is CASSFEGHYGYTF. The CDR3 DNA reads as TGTGCCAGCAGCTTTGAGGGTCACTATGGCTACACCTTC.